The next 8 T cell receptor beta chains were all read from a single sample in a study of post-analysis software for immune sequencing data. Study-wide results and caveats: Included in a set of a handful of TRBV segments more frequent in patients than controls were TRBV5-6, TRBV5-1 and TRBV20-1.

These TCRs' antigens remain unknown. The library was made from cDNA and included unique molecular identifiers. TCRdb passed the PCR reads through MiXCR, listing each CDR3 protein once. The sample lists about half a million distinct CDR3 sequences; approximately 34% were seen once. The material sequenced was blood. The receptors derive from a girl aged 2 to 17 with multiple sclerosis.

This clonotype occurred once. The rearrangement links TRBV9 to TRBJ1-1; D is perhaps TRBD1 (6 bases). This CDR3 has 15 residues. Deletions cut 0 bases from V and 2 bases from J, with 11 bases between. From germline, CDR1 is SGDLS and CDR2 YYNGEE. For the CDR3, the DNA is TGTGCCAGCAGCGTAGGGCAAGGGGGAAACACTGAAGCTTTCTTT. Translating it yields CASSVGQGGNTEAFF.

This clonotype has only a few counts. The rearrangement joins TRBV2 to TRBJ1-3; D is ambiguous. CDR1 is SNHLY and CDR2 is FYNNEI in the germline V gene. The V gene lost 7 bases and the J gene lost 4 bases, with 11 bases spanning the gap. There are 13 residues in the CDR3. This CDR3 reads CASNPLGGNTIYF. The DNA for the CDR3 is TGTGCCAGCAATCCTCTTGGGGGAAACACCATATATTTT.

The V and J genes are TRBV7-9 and TRBJ2-4; perhaps TRBD1 as D (5 bases). The CDR3 totals 15 residues. V lost 4 bases and J lost 4, with 14 bases in between. Germline V gene sequence: CDR1 SEHNR, CDR2 FQNEAQ (reference sequence). This CDR3 reads CASSSPWGLKNIQYF. The CDR3 DNA sequence: TGTGCCAGCAGCTCCCCCTGGGGCCTAAAAAACATTCAGTACTTC.

This clonotype turned up a few times. This chain uses TRBV7-8 with TRBJ1-2; D is perhaps TRBD1 (6 bases). Germline assignment: CDR1 SGHVS and CDR2 FQNEAQ. The CDR3 has 17 amino acids. V lost 0 bases and J 4 bases, leaving 18 bases between the germline ends. DNA of the CDR3: TGTGCCAGCAGCTTAGCGCTTAACAGGGCTAGGACCTATGGCTACACCTTC. This sequence encodes CASSLALNRARTYGYTF.

The rearrangement uses TRBV12-3 or TRBV12-4 and TRBJ1-5; unclear D gene. The length of the CDR3 is 14 residues. V dropped 4 bases and J dropped 9 bases, with 16 bases sitting between them. The CDR3 sequence: CASSSGHPQAPQHF. The CDR3, as DNA: TGTGCCAGCAGTTCTGGCCACCCCCAGGCGCCCCAGCATTTT.

The chain couples TRBV5-1 to TRBJ1-2, with TRBD1 matching 7 bases. Germline CDR1 and CDR2: SGHRS and YFSETQ. Losses at the gene ends were 4 bases for V and 4 bases for J; bases not matched to a gene: 10. The CDR3 is 15 residues long. The CDR3 DNA sequence: TGCGCCAGCAGCCTACGACAGGGCTCGTTCTATGGCTACACCTTC. Amino acid sequence: CASSLRQGSFYGYTF.

V and J are TRBV5-6 and TRBJ2-7, with 8 bases identical to TRBD2. This CDR3 has 13 residues. Germline V lookup: CDR1 SGHDT, CDR2 YYEEEE. V lost 7 bases and J lost 3; bases outside the gene matches: 6. The CDR3 here is CASQRGIFYEQYF. In nucleotides, the CDR3 is TGTGCCAGCCAGCGGGGGATTTTCTACGAGCAGTACTTC.

This clonotype showed up just a few times. The chain is built from TRBV12-3 or TRBV12-4 and TRBJ1-2; D gene unclear. Trimming pared 2 bases from V and 7 bases from J, leaving 11 bases between. The CDR3 contains 13 residues. DNA of the CDR3: TGTGCCAGCAGTTTAAGTCCGGGAGGTGGCTACACCTTC. This gives the protein CASSLSPGGGYTF.